This TCR beta chain was found in a study of identical twins. V was cut by 8 bases and J by 0 bases, with 10 bases left in between. Germline loops: CDR1 MNHNS, CDR2 SASEGT. The CDR3 extends over 13 amino acids. TCRdb itself ran the 5' RACE reads through MiXCR, one entry per CDR3 protein. The data contain hundreds of thousands of distinct CDR3 sequences, about 14% of them singletons. As concerns this clonotype: No antigen is known for it.

Study observations and caveats: The study found excess low generation probability among twin-shared out-of-frame alpha sequences. A lower insertion count was a feature of abundant cord blood beta clonotypes, with no such feature in memory repertoires. It was out-of-frame TCR alpha sharing in monozygotic twins that models underestimated.

This sequence joins TRBV6-1 and TRBJ1-1; D is uncertain. This clonotype was sampled from a woman between 18 and 29 years old in good health. The sample was memory (CD45RO+) T cells sorted from blood. CDR3 sequence reads: CASRRGMNTEAFF. CDR3 bases: TGTGCCAGCCGCCGCGGGATGAACACTGAAGCTTTCTTT.